This is a list of T cell receptor beta chains from one sample in a study of beta chain features in type 1 diabetes. The table came from immunoSEQ multiplex PCR; TCRdb's copy has only in-frame clones and leaves some out. The sample lists about 340,000 clones; 7% to 9% were seen once. Material for sequencing was central memory CD4+ T cells from blood. The receptors originated from a young woman in good health. Both conserved end residues are part of each CDR3. D genes are given only for firm matches. Size is omitted from some rows. Given values are once, few, many or a class for expanded clones.

d_gene	v_gene	abundance	j_gene	CDR3nt	CDR3aa
NA	TRBV28	few	TRBJ2-3	TGTGCCAGCAGTTTAGGGGGTAGCACAGATACGCAGTATTTT	CASSLGGSTDTQYF
TRBD2	TRBV28	NA	TRBJ2-4	TGTGCCAGCAGTTTTGGATACGGAGGGGGTAGCGGGAGCGTGAAAGCCAAAAACATTCAGTACTTC	CASSFGYGGGSGSVKAKNIQYF
TRBD1	TRBV4-3	NA	TRBJ2-7	TGCGCCAGCAGCCAGGATCGACAGGGAGATCTCTACGAGCAGTACTTC	CASSQDRQGDLYEQYF
NA	TRBV5-1	few	TRBJ2-3	TGCGCCAGCAGCTCCTCTTCGACACGCACAGATACGCAGTATTTT	CASSSSSTRTDTQYF
NA	TRBV5-1	NA	TRBJ2-5	TGCGCCAGCAGCCCCGGAGGCCACCAAGAGACCCAGTACTTC	CASSPGGHQETQYF
NA	TRBV14	many	TRBJ2-1	TGTGCCAGCACTTCCGGGCGAGGCTCCTACAATGAGCAGTTCTTC	CASTSGRGSYNEQFF
TRBD2	TRBV7-2	few	TRBJ2-3	TGTGCCTCCGATGTCGGGGGGGAGAGCACAGATACGCAGTATTTT	CASDVGGESTDTQYF
NA	TRBV10-3	NA	TRBJ1-5	TGTGCCATCAGTAGGGACTTTTATAGCAATCAGCCCCAGCATTTT	CAISRDFYSNQPQHF
NA	TRBV5-4	many	TRBJ2-5	TGTGCCAGCAGCGCCTTACAGGGAACACAAGAGACCCAGTACTTC	CASSALQGTQETQYF
TRBD1	TRBV5-4	NA	TRBJ2-5	TGTGCCATGACAGGGATCCGGGAAACGCAAGAGACCCAGTACTTC	CAMTGIRETQETQYF
TRBD2	TRBV5-1	NA	TRBJ2-3	TGCGCCAGCAGCTTGGGAACTAGCGGGGGAATCCTAGATACGCAGTATTTT	CASSLGTSGGILDTQYF
NA	TRBV18	NA	TRBJ2-3	TGTGCCAGCTCACCCTCCCGGGGGGGACAGGGTGCCACAGATACGCAGTATTTT	CASSPSRGGQGATDTQYF
NA	TRBV4-3	NA	TRBJ1-4	TGCGCCAGCAGCCAAGCGACAGTTAATGAAAAACTGTTTTTT	CASSQATVNEKLFF
NA	TRBV7-3	few	TRBJ2-1	TGTGCCAGCAGCCCAATATCCGGTTACAATGAGCAGTTCTTC	CASSPISGYNEQFF
TRBD2	TRBV9	NA	TRBJ2-2	TGTGCCAGCAGCGTGGGACTAGCGGACGCGAACACCGGGGAGCTGTTTTTT	CASSVGLADANTGELFF
NA	TRBV11-2	few	TRBJ2-1	TGTGCCAGCAGCCTGCAGTACAATGAGCAGTTCTTC	CASSLQYNEQFF
NA	TRBV29-1	NA	TRBJ1-5	TGCAGCGTTTCATTCCCAGGGGCTGGGGGCAATCAGCCCCAGCATTTT	CSVSFPGAGGNQPQHF
NA	TRBV29-1	few	TRBJ1-1	TGCAGCGTTGCTGGGCCTGGCATGAACACTGAAGCTTTCTTT	CSVAGPGMNTEAFF
NA	TRBV11-2	few	TRBJ1-1	TGTGCCAGCAGCTTGGACTTGAACACTGAAGCTTTCTTT	CASSLDLNTEAFF
TRBD2	TRBV5-1	NA	TRBJ2-5	TGCGCCAGCAGCTCTTTAGCGGGAGGTAGTGGGGAGACCCAGTACTTC	CASSSLAGGSGETQYF
TRBD1	TRBV7-9	many	TRBJ1-5	TGTGCCAGCAGGCCACAGGGGTTGGGGCCCCAGCATTTT	CASRPQGLGPQHF
NA	TRBV5-1	NA	TRBJ2-3	TGCGCCAGCGGAGTCAGGGATAGCACAGATACGCAGTATTTT	CASGVRDSTDTQYF
NA	TRBV4-2	few	TRBJ1-2	TGTGCCAGCAGCCCGGAGGCCCGAACTAACTATGGCTACACCTTC	CASSPEARTNYGYTF
TRBD1	TRBV5-4	NA	TRBJ2-5	TGCGCCAGCAGCCAAGTTTTTCGACAGGGTAAAATGCAAGAGACCCAGTACTTC	CASSQVFRQGKMQETQYF
NA	TRBV7-2	few	TRBJ2-1	TGTGCCAGCAGCTTTCAGGGGCTTTACAATGAGCAGTTCTTC	CASSFQGLYNEQFF
TRBD1	TRBV4-2	few	TRBJ2-5	TGTGCCAGCAGCCAGGTCGGACAGGGATTGGGAGAGACCCAGTACTTC	CASSQVGQGLGETQYF
NA	TRBV28	NA	TRBJ2-1	TGTGCCACCAGCGGGGTAGGGGGGTACAATGAGCAGTTCTTC	CATSGVGGYNEQFF
NA	TRBV19	NA	TRBJ2-7	TGTGCCAGTAGGACCGGGACTCACGCCTACGAGCAGTACTTC	CASRTGTHAYEQYF
TRBD2	TRBV5-4	NA	TRBJ2-3	TGTGCCAGCAGCTTAGGACTAGGTCAAACAGATACGCAGTATTTT	CASSLGLGQTDTQYF
TRBD2	TRBV11-2	NA	TRBJ2-3	TGTGCCAGCAGCTCCCGGACTAGCGGGGGAGATACGCAGTATTTT	CASSSRTSGGDTQYF
TRBD1	TRBV14	few	TRBJ2-1	TGTGCCAGCAGCCACCTAAGACAGGGGGTACCTTACAATGAGCAGTTCTTC	CASSHLRQGVPYNEQFF
NA	TRBV29-1	NA	TRBJ1-1	TGCAGCGTCGGCGAGACACGAGTCATTGCTTTCTTT	CSVGETRVIAFF
NA	TRBV5-1	NA	TRBJ2-5	TGCGCCAGCAGCTTGAGGCAGGGAGGCGAGACCCAGTACTTC	CASSLRQGGETQYF
TRBD2	TRBV7-2	NA	TRBJ2-7	TGTGCCAGCAGCCGTTCATCAACGGGAGGGAGCTCCTACGAGCAGTACTTC	CASSRSSTGGSSYEQYF
NA	TRBV18	NA	TRBJ2-3	TGTGCCAGCTCACCGCTAGCGACAGATACGCAGTATTTT	CASSPLATDTQYF
NA	TRBV5-1	NA	TRBJ2-3	TGCGCCAGCAGCTTGGTGGGTAGACCTAGCACAGATACGCAGTATTTT	CASSLVGRPSTDTQYF
NA	TRBV6-5	few	TRBJ2-1	TGTGCCAGCAGTGATCGGGTTGATGAGCAGTTCTTC	CASSDRVDEQFF
NA	TRBV7-3	NA	TRBJ2-7	TGTGCCAGCAGCTTAATGCAGGGGGGCCACGAGCAGTACTTC	CASSLMQGGHEQYF
NA	TRBV29-1	NA	TRBJ2-7	TGCAGCGTTGGGGGGGCGCATTCCTACGAGCAGTACTTC	CSVGGAHSYEQYF
NA	TRBV7-2	few	TRBJ2-7	TGTGCCAGCAGCCCCTCGTACGAGCAGTACTTC	CASSPSYEQYF
NA	TRBV28	few	TRBJ2-5	TGTGCCAGCAGGATTGGACTTGGACAAGAGACCCAGTACTTC	CASRIGLGQETQYF
NA	TRBV27	few	TRBJ2-1	TGTGCCAGCAGTTTATCTCCAGCGGGTTCTGTCAATGAGCAGTTCTTC	CASSLSPAGSVNEQFF
TRBD2	TRBV29-1	NA	TRBJ2-2	TGCAGCGTTCAACTAGCGGAATCGAACACCGGGGAGCTGTTTTTT	CSVQLAESNTGELFF
TRBD2	TRBV18	few	TRBJ2-2	TGTGCCAGCTCACCTCCCGGGACTAGCGGGAGTAACGGGGAGCTGTTTTTT	CASSPPGTSGSNGELFF
NA	TRBV29-1	NA	TRBJ2-3	TGCAGCGTTGAAGGCCAGACAGATACGCAGTATTTT	CSVEGQTDTQYF
NA	TRBV27	few	TRBJ1-2	TGTGCCAGCAGTTCCCTGAGAGGTGGGGCTTATGGCTACACCTTC	CASSSLRGGAYGYTF
NA	TRBV7-8	few	TRBJ2-2	TGTGCCAGCAGCGCAGCGGACTACCCGAACACCGGGGAGCTGTTTTTT	CASSAADYPNTGELFF
NA	TRBV29-1	many	TRBJ2-1	TGCAGCGTTGAATCGTCTAGCGTGTACAATGAGCAGTTCTTC	CSVESSSVYNEQFF
NA	TRBV7-6	few	TRBJ2-3	TGTGCCAGCAGCTTAGCGCAGGCTCAAGTTGGAACGCAGTATTTT	CASSLAQAQVGTQYF
TRBD2	TRBV15	NA	TRBJ2-3	TGTGCCACCAGCAAGGGCGGGGGAGGAGATACGCAGTATTTT	CATSKGGGGDTQYF
TRBD2	TRBV4-3	NA	TRBJ2-1	TGCGCCAGCAGCCCGACTAGCGAGACCTCCTACAATGAGCAGTTCTTC	CASSPTSETSYNEQFF
NA	TRBV9	few	TRBJ2-3	TGTGCCAGCAGCCCGAGACCCGTTAGCACAGATACGCAGTATTTT	CASSPRPVSTDTQYF
NA	TRBV20-1	few	TRBJ1-1	TGCAGTGCTAGCAAGAACACTGAAGCTTTCTTT	CSASKNTEAFF
NA	TRBV4-3	NA	TRBJ1-1	TGCGCCAGCAGCCAGGGACATGTGAACACTGAAGCTTTCTTT	CASSQGHVNTEAFF
NA	TRBV11-2	NA	TRBJ2-5	TGCGCCAGCAGCCAAGACCTGGCCGGTCGTCAAGAGACCCAGTACTTC	CASSQDLAGRQETQYF
NA	TRBV11-1	NA	TRBJ2-1	TGTGCCAGCAGCTTAGGTGGCGGGAATGAGCAGTTCTTC	CASSLGGGNEQFF
TRBD2	TRBV6-5	NA	TRBJ2-1	TGTGCCAGCAGTGGGACTAGCGGTGCACGGGAGCAGTTCTTC	CASSGTSGAREQFF